These 22 T cell receptor beta chains were all obtained from the same sample, sequenced in a study of control samples from healthy donors and cancer patients. Sequenced by immunoSEQ multiplex PCR; TCRdb stores in-frame clones only, minus some. Here the sample spans about 250,000 clones, about four fifths being singletons. The material sequenced was PBMCs. The receptor set was obtained from a woman aged 60-70 years with lung cancer.

The CDR3 DNA reads TGTGCCACCAGGGGTCGGGACTCGGACTCCTACGAGCAGTACTTC. This codes for CATRGRDSDSYEQYF. This rearrangement joins TRBV24-1 to TRBJ2-7, with D perhaps matching TRBD2 (6 bases). V was shortened by 7 bases and J by 0 bases, with 15 bases between the two germline ends. The CDR3 runs to 15 residues. Germline values: CDR1 KGHDR, CDR2 SFDVKD.

Only a few counts were recorded for this clone. This chain connects TRBV5-5 to TRBJ2-1; 7 positions agree with TRBD1. Germline loops: CDR1 SGHKS, CDR2 YYEKEE (reference sequence). Trimming at V came to 2 bases and at J to 2 bases, leaving 4 bases not matched to a gene. The CDR3 is 15 amino acids. In DNA, the CDR3 is TGTGCCAGCAGCTTTCGGGACAGCCCCTACAATGAGCAGTTCTTC. This encodes CASSFRDSPYNEQFF.

This chain connects TRBV15 to TRBJ1-1, with D maybe TRBD1 (6 bases). The CDR3 has 14 amino acids. Per the germline V gene, CDR1 is LNHNV and CDR2 is YYDKDF (reference sequence). The V gene lost 2 bases and the J gene lost 4 bases, with 11 bases spanning the gap. The CDR3 DNA follows: TGTGCCACCAGCAGAAGGGGGGCAGGCACTGAAGCTTTCTTT. It specifies CATSRRGAGTEAFF.

V and J are TRBV5-1 and TRBJ2-5; D unresolved. V was trimmed by 4 bases and J by 0 bases, leaving 10 bases between them. The CDR3 spans 14 residues. Germline loops: CDR1 SGHRS, CDR2 YFSETQ. Here the CDR3 reads CASSLQMYQETQYF. The CDR3 region has the DNA TGCGCCAGCAGCCTACAAATGTACCAAGAGACCCAGTACTTC. Looking up the rest from reference TRBV5-1 and TRBJ2-5 gives the full variable domain: KAGVTQTPRYLIKTRGQQVTLSCSPISGHRSVSWYQQTPGQGLQFLFEYFSETQRNKGNFPGRFSGRQFSNSRSEMNVSTLELGDSALYLCASSLQMYQETQYFGPGTRLLVL.

The rearrangement joins TRBV19 to TRBJ2-2, with D perhaps matching TRBD1 (6 bases). Germline CDR1 LNHDA, CDR2 SQIVND (reference sequence). Trimming took 11 bases from V and 1 from J, leaving 14 bases between them. The CDR3 runs 14 residues. The CDR3 DNA reads TGTGCCGGCGGTACAGGGCTGAACACCGGGGAGCTGTTTTTT. It yields the protein CAGGTGLNTGELFF.

The chain employs TRBV6-1 and TRBJ1-2, with D possibly TRBD1 on 5 matching bases. CDR3 length equals 15 residues. The germline CDR1 and CDR2 sequences are MNHNS and SASEGT. The V end was cut by 2 bases, the J end by 3 bases, with 13 bases between. The CDR3 region has the DNA TGTGCCAGCAGTGAATCAGCAGGGAGGTACTATGGCTACACCTTC. This translates into CASSESAGRYYGYTF.

This clone was recorded once. The chain has TRBV11-1 and TRBJ1-1; the D is unclear. Deletions cut 1 base from V and 6 bases from J, with 12 bases between. CDR1 is SGHAT and CDR2 is FQDESV in the germline V gene (reference sequence). This CDR3 is 14 amino acids long. CDR3 DNA: TGTGCCAGCAGCTTAGATGGCATAAGCGCTGAAGCTTTCTTT. Its translation: CASSLDGISAEAFF.

This chain joins TRBV4-1 and TRBJ1-4; unclear D gene. The CDR3 runs to 15 residues. The germline CDR1 and CDR2 sequences are MGHRA and YSYEKL. Trimming took 2 bases from V and 0 from J, leaving 7 bases between them. The CDR3: CASSQTLATNEKLFF. CDR3 nucleotide sequence: TGCGCCAGCAGCCAAACACTGGCAACTAATGAAAAACTGTTTTTT.

The rearrangement joins TRBV15 to TRBJ2-5; 7 bases are shared with TRBD2. CDR1 and CDR2 (germline): LNHNV, YYDKDF (reference sequence). This CDR3 contains 18 residues. The ends lost 0 bases at V and 4 bases at J; junction bases unmatched: 14. CDR3: CATSRDPILETGGETQYF. The CDR3 DNA reads as TGTGCCACCAGCAGAGATCCAATATTGGAGACGGGGGGAGAGACCCAGTACTTC.

In the case of this clone: The same CDR3 can be traced to other DNA sequences in this sample. V gene TRBV5-1 combines with J gene TRBJ1-5, with D unclear. The length of the CDR3 is 13 residues. Trimming stripped 0 bases from V and 2 bases from J, with 3 bases between. Germline V gene lookup returns CDR1 SGHRS and CDR2 YFSETQ. Written as DNA, the CDR3 is TGCGCCAGCAGCTTGGACGGCAATCAGCCCCAGCATTTT. Translated: CASSLDGNQPQHF.

The chain employs TRBV30 and TRBJ1-1; D gene unclear. In germline, CDR1 is GTSNPN, CDR2 SVGIG (reference sequence). This CDR3 is 13 amino acids long. Trimming stripped 0 bases from V and 2 bases from J, with 7 bases between. CDR3 sequence: CAWSVQINTEAFF. The CDR3, as DNA: TGTGCCTGGAGTGTACAGATTAACACTGAAGCTTTCTTT.

The sample holds many counts of this clone. The chain couples TRBV5-1 to TRBJ2-3; 7 nucleotides match TRBD2. The CDR3 has 14 residues. Germline V CDR1 and CDR2: SGHRS, YFSETQ. Trimming removed 4 bases from V and 4 bases from J; junction bases left unmatched: 6. As DNA, the CDR3 is TGCGCCAGCAGCCAAGGACTAGTCGCAGATACGCAGTATTTT. As protein: CASSQGLVADTQYF.

The chain couples TRBV27 to TRBJ2-7; the match to TRBD1 covers 9 bases. The V and J ends lost 9 bases and 4 bases, in that order; junction bases with no gene match: 10. The CDR3 is 14 amino acids. CDR1 is MNHEY, CDR2 SMNVEV, per germline (reference sequence). The DNA of the CDR3 is TGTGCCAGTGGGACAGGGATATTCAGGTACGAGCAGTACTTC. Its protein product is CASGTGIFRYEQYF.

The chain carries TRBV3-1 (or the pseudogene TRBV3-2) and TRBJ1-2; maybe TRBD1 (6 bases). This CDR3 has 12 amino acids. Per the germline V gene, CDR1 is LGHDT and CDR2 is YNNKEL (reference sequence). The V gene lost 6 bases and the J gene lost 7 bases, with 12 bases spanning the gap. As DNA, the CDR3 is TGTGCCAGCAGATTACAGGGATCTGGCTACACCTTC. Translating it yields CASRLQGSGYTF.

This clone was detected only a few times. This sequence joins TRBV6-6 and TRBJ2-1; tentative D call: TRBD2 (6 bases). Deletions cut 2 bases from V and 7 bases from J, with 9 bases between. The CDR3 totals 13 residues. CDR1 and CDR2 (germline): MNHNY, SVGAGI (reference sequence). In nucleotides, the CDR3 is TGTGCCAGCAGTTACGTTGGGGGGAATGAGCAGTTCTTC. As protein: CASSYVGGNEQFF.

CDR3 protein: CASSRQGNQPQHF. The CDR3 DNA reads as TGTGCCAGTAGTAGACAGGGCAATCAGCCCCAGCATTTT. The gene calls are TRBV19 and TRBJ1-5; tentative D call: TRBD1 (6 bases). The V gene's germline CDR1 is LNHDA and CDR2 SQIVND (reference sequence). Trimming took 4 bases from V and 2 from J, leaving 6 bases between them. This CDR3 region has 13 residues. The variable domain in full, with the rest retrieved from reference TRBV19 and TRBJ1-5, is DGGITQSPKYLFRKEGQNVTLSCEQNLNHDAMYWYRQDPGQGLRLIYYSQIVNDFQKGDIAEGYSVSREKKESFPLTVTSAQKNPTAFYLCASSRQGNQPQHFGDGTRLSIL.

For the CDR3, the DNA is TGTGCCAGCGGGGGACTAGCGGGAGAGACCCAGTACTTC. Protein sequence: CASGGLAGETQYF. The rearrangement links TRBV2 to TRBJ2-5; 12 bases are a match to TRBD2. The CDR3 runs 13 residues. The germline V gene has CDR1 SNHLY and CDR2 FYNNEI. V shed 8 bases, J shed 4 bases, and the junction held 2 bases outside the gene matches.

The chain has TRBV29-1 and TRBJ1-1; 7 bases map to TRBD1. With 5 bases clipped from V and 3 bases from J, the junction kept 0 bases outside the gene matches. This CDR3 has 11 amino acids. Per germline, CDR1 SQVTM and CDR2 ANQGSEA. The CDR3 DNA reads as TGCAGCGTTCAGGGGGACACTGAAGCTTTCTTT. This gives the protein CSVQGDTEAFF.

The J gene is TRBJ1-2, the V gene TRBV5-1; the D is unclear. CDR1 and CDR2 (germline): SGHRS, YFSETQ. This CDR3 contains 12 residues. V lost 2 bases, J lost 8 bases, and 10 bases lay in between. The CDR3 region is CASSFNIGGYTF. Written as DNA, the CDR3 is TGCGCCAGCAGCTTTAATATAGGAGGCTACACCTTC.

The rearrangement uses TRBV19 and TRBJ1-2; D is undetermined. The germline V and J ends were trimmed by 6 bases and 0 bases, with 8 bases remaining between them. The CDR3 is 13 amino acids. Germline values: CDR1 LNHDA, CDR2 SQIVND (reference sequence). The CDR3 coding sequence is TGTGCCAGTAGCCCTACCTCTAACTATGGCTACACCTTC. This encodes CASSPTSNYGYTF.

This clone was recorded only once. This chain uses TRBV5-1 with TRBJ1-6; D call uncertain. V was shortened by 1 base and J by 6 bases, with 11 bases between the two germline ends. CDR3 length: 15 residues. CDR1 is SGHRS and CDR2 is YFSETQ in the germline V gene. The CDR3 nucleotides are TGCGCCAGCAGCTTGCGGCCAGGACTTAATTCACCCCTCCACTTT. Protein: CASSLRPGLNSPLHF.

This rearrangement joins TRBV5-1 to TRBJ2-2, with D possibly being TRBD1 (6 bases). Trimming left V 0 bases short and J 6 bases short, with 12 bases between. Germline loops: CDR1 SGHRS, CDR2 YFSETQ. The CDR3 is made up of 15 amino acids. CDR3 in DNA: TGCGCCAGCAGCTTGGGGGGGCCCGATTCCGGGGAGCTGTTTTTT. It yields the protein CASSLGGPDSGELFF. Based on the CDR3 plus reference TRBV5-1 and TRBJ2-2, the full variable domain is KAGVTQTPRYLIKTRGQQVTLSCSPISGHRSVSWYQQTPGQGLQFLFEYFSETQRNKGNFPGRFSGRQFSNSRSEMNVSTLELGDSALYLCASSLGGPDSGELFFGEGSRLTVL.